One sample yielded the 11 T cell receptor beta chains listed below, sequenced in a study of beta chain features in type 1 diabetes. Expressed TCRB transcripts were sequenced because the entire RNA isolate underwent reverse transcription. The repertoire was sequenced with immunoSEQ multiplex PCR; TCRdb's copy has only in-frame clones and lacks some. This sample has some 150,000 clones; around 10% occur once, and the top ten carry roughly 2%. The sequenced sample was central memory CD4+ T cells from blood. These receptors were obtained from a man aged 18-30 years in good health.

The rearrangement links TRBV27 to TRBJ2-1; TRBD2 agrees at 13 bases. The ends lost 5 bases at V and 8 bases at J; junction bases unmatched: 6. There are 15 residues in the CDR3. Germline assignment: CDR1 MNHEY and CDR2 SMNVEV (reference sequence). CDR3 coding DNA: TGTGCCAGCAGTCGAGGACTAGCGGGAGTCCATGAGCAGTTCTTC. It yields the protein CASSRGLAGVHEQFF.

This chain joins TRBV5-4 and TRBJ1-1, with TRBD1 matching over 10 bases. Unmatched junction bases numbered 7, after V lost 6 bases and J lost 2 bases. Germline CDR1 reads SGHNT; CDR2 reads YYREEE (reference sequence). The CDR3 runs 15 residues. In nucleotides, the CDR3 is TGTGCCAGCACTGGGGACAGGGGTCGAAACACTGAAGCTTTCTTT. As protein: CASTGDRGRNTEAFF.

The chain employs TRBV7-2 and TRBJ1-2; D not certain. Trimming took 4 bases from V and 2 from J, leaving 8 bases between them. CDR3 length equals 13 residues. The germline gives CDR1 SGHTA, CDR2 FQGNSA. CDR3 nucleotides: TGTGCCAGCAGCTCAAACCTAAACTATGGCTACACCTTC. This codes for CASSSNLNYGYTF.

The rearrangement joins TRBV6-4 to TRBJ2-1; D is possibly TRBD1 (6 bases). Germline V CDR1 and CDR2: MRHNA, SNTAGT. The CDR3 contains 14 residues. V was trimmed by 6 bases and J by 3 bases, leaving 12 bases between them. Here the CDR3 reads CASSPTGNYNEQFF. The CDR3 DNA is TGTGCCAGCAGCCCGACAGGCAACTACAATGAGCAGTTCTTC.

This clone was seen many times. The chain has TRBV28 and TRBJ2-7; tentatively, D is TRBD1 or TRBD2 (5 bases each). The CDR3 sequence is 12 residues long. Germline V gene data show CDR1 as MDHEN and CDR2 as SYDVKM. V was clipped by 6 bases and J by 6 bases, with 12 bases between them. In DNA form, the CDR3 reads TGTGCCAGCAGGGCCCGAGGGGTCGAGCAGTACTTC. Translation: CASRARGVEQYF.

This clone is deemed medium-sized. The chain recombines TRBV28 with TRBJ2-2; D uncertain. This CDR3 has 17 residues. From germline, CDR1 is MDHEN and CDR2 SYDVKM. Between the trimmed V and J ends, which lost 4 bases and 0 bases, there was a span of 15 bases. The CDR3 DNA sequence: TGTGCCAGCAGTTCCCCAACGACATCCTCGAACACCGGGGAGCTGTTTTTT. Amino acid sequence: CASSSPTTSSNTGELFF.

This clone was picked up a small number of times. V gene TRBV25-1 combines with J gene TRBJ1-5; D ambiguous. The CDR3 runs 15 residues. V lost 4 bases and J 4 bases, leaving 14 bases between the germline ends. Germline V gene sequence: CDR1 MGHDK, CDR2 SYGVNS. CDR3 nucleotide sequence: TGTGCCAGCAGTGCCAGCGCAAAAAATAATCAGCCCCAGCATTTT. Translation: CASSASAKNNQPQHF.

The gene calls are TRBV23-1 and TRBJ1-5; D unresolved. TRBV23-1 is identified as an open reading frame with a role that is uncertain. This CDR3 has 16 amino acids. Trimming pared 0 bases from V and 0 bases from J, leaving 9 bases between. The CDR3 sequence: CASSQSPGYSNQPQHF. In nucleotides, the CDR3 is TGCGCCAGCAGTCAATCCCCGGGATATAGCAATCAGCCCCAGCATTTT.

This chain links TRBV7-9 with TRBJ1-2, with D maybe TRBD1 (6 bases). Germline V lookup: CDR1 SEHNR, CDR2 FQNEAQ (reference sequence). V lost 5 bases and J lost 1, with 14 bases in between. The CDR3 loop spans 15 amino acids. The CDR3 DNA sequence: TGTGCCAGCAGCCCGCGGACAGATAATAACTATGGCTACACCTTC. The encoded protein is CASSPRTDNNYGYTF.

This chain uses TRBV28 with TRBJ1-2, with D hard to call. V lost 3 bases and J 5 bases, leaving 7 bases between the germline ends. Germline-derived CDR1 and CDR2 are MDHEN and SYDVKM. The CDR3 spans 12 residues. For the CDR3, the DNA is TGTGCCAGCAGTTTGTCACAGTATGGCTACACCTTC. Translated, it gives CASSLSQYGYTF.

The chain couples TRBV7-2 to TRBJ2-5; a weak D match, TRBD2 (6 bases). CDR1 is SGHTA and CDR2 is FQGNSA in the germline V gene. The CDR3 totals 14 residues. V was trimmed by 5 bases and J by 7 bases, leaving 17 bases between them. The CDR3, as DNA: TGTGCCAGCAGCCCAGTTACGGTGGGGGGGACCCAGTACTTC. Protein: CASSPVTVGGTQYF.